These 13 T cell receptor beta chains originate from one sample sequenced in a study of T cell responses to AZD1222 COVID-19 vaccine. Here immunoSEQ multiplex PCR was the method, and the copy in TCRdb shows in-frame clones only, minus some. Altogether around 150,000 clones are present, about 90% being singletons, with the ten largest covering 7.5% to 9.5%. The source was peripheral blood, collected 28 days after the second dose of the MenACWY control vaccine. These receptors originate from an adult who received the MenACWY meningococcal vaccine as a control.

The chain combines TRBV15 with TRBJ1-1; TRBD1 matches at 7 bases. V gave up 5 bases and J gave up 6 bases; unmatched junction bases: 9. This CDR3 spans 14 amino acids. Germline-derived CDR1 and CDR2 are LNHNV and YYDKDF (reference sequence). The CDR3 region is CATSGDSRLAEAFF. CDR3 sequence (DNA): TGTGCCACCAGCGGGGACAGTCGATTAGCTGAAGCTTTCTTT.

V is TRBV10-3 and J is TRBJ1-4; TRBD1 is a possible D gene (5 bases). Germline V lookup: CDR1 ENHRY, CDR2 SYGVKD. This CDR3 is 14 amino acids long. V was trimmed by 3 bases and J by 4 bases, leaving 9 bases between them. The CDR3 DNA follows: TGTGCCATCAGTGACGGTCAGGGTAATGAAAAACTGTTTTTT. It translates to CAISDGQGNEKLFF.

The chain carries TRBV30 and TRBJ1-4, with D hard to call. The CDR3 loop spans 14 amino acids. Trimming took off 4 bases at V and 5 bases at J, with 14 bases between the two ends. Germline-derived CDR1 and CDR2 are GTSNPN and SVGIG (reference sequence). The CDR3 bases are TGTGCCTGGAATCCGGCCTCGTTAAATGAAAAACTGTTTTTT. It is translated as CAWNPASLNEKLFF.

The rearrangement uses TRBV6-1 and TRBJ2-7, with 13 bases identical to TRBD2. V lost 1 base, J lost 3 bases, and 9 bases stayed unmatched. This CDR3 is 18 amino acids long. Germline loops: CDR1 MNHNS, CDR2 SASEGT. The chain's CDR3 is CASSEGLAGGLRDYEQYF. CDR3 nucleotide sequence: TGTGCCAGCAGTGAAGGACTAGCGGGGGGCCTCCGGGACTACGAGCAGTACTTC.

The CDR3 reads CASSIADGQPAYNEQFF. The CDR3 DNA reads TGTGCCAGTAGTATAGCGGACGGGCAGCCCGCCTACAATGAGCAGTTCTTC. The chain couples TRBV19 to TRBJ2-1; D not resolved. The CDR3 contains 17 residues. Between the trimmed V and J ends, which lost 1 base and 2 bases, there was a span of 15 bases. Germline CDR1 LNHDA, CDR2 SQIVND (reference sequence). Drawing the rest from reference TRBV19 and TRBJ2-1, the complete variable domain is DGGITQSPKYLFRKEGQNVTLSCEQNLNHDAMYWYRQDPGQGLRLIYYSQIVNDFQKGDIAEGYSVSREKKESFPLTVTSAQKNPTAFYLCASSIADGQPAYNEQFFGPGTRLTVL.

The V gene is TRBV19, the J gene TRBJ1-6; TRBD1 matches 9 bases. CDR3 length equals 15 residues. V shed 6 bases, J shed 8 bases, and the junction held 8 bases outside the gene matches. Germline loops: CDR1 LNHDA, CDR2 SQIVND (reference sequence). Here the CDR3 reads CASSRGDREYSPLHF. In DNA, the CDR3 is TGTGCCAGTAGCCGAGGGGACAGGGAGTATTCACCCCTCCACTTT.

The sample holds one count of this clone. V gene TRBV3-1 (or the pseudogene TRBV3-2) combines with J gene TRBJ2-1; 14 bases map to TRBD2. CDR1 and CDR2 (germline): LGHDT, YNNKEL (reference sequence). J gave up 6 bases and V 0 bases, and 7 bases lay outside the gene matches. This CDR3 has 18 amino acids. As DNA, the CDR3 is TGTGCCAGCAGCCAAGACCCGGGACTAGCGGGAGTGGGCAATGAGCAGTTCTTC. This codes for CASSQDPGLAGVGNEQFF.

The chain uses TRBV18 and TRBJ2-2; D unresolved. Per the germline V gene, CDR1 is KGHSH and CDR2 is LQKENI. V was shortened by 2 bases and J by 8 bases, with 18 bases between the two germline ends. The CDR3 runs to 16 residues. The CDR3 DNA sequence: TGTGCCAGCTCACCAATCGTCACCCGCATAGGTGGGGAGCTGTTTTTT. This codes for CASSPIVTRIGGELFF.

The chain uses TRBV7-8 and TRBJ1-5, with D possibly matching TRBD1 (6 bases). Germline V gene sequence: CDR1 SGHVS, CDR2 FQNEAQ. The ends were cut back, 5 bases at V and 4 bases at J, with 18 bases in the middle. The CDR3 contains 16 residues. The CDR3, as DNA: TGTGCCAGCAGCGGGGGCTGGTCAGCCACAAATCAGCCCCAGCATTTT. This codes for CASSGGWSATNQPQHF.

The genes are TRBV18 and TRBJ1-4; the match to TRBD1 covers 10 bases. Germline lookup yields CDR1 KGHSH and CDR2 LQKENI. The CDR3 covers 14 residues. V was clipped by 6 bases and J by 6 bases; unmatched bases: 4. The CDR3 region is CASSRDRGDEKLFF. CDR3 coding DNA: TGTGCCAGCTCCCGGGACAGGGGAGATGAAAAACTGTTTTTT.

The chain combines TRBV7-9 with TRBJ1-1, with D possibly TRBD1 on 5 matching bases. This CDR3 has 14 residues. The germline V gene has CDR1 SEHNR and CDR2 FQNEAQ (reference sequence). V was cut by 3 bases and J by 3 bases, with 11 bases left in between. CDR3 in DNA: TGTGCCAGCAGCTTGGGCGGGGGGGACACTGAAGCTTTCTTT. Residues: CASSLGGGDTEAFF.

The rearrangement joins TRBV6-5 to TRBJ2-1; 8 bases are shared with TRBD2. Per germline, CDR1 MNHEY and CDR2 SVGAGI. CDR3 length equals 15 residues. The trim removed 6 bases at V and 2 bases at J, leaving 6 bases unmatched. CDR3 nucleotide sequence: TGTGCCAGCAGGAGGTCGGGACTAGCCTACAATGAGCAGTTCTTC. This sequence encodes CASRRSGLAYNEQFF.

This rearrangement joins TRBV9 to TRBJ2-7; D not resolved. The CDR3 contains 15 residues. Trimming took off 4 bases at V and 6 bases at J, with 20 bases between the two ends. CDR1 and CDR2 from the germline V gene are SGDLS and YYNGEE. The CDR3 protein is CASSSQAYSEREQYF. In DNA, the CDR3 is TGTGCCAGCAGCTCCCAGGCGTATTCAGAACGCGAGCAGTACTTC.